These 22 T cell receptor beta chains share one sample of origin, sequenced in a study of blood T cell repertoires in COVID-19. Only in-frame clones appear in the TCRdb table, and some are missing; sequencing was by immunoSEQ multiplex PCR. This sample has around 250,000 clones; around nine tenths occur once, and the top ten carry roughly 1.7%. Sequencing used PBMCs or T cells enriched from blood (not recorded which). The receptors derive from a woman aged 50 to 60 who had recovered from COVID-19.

The CDR3 bases are TGTGCCAGCAGCCGGGACAGGGCGGGAAACACCATATATTTT. This codes for CASSRDRAGNTIYF. J is TRBJ1-3 and V is TRBV7-2; 9 bases match TRBD1. The CDR3 is 14 amino acids. Trimming removed 5 bases from V and 4 bases from J; junction bases left unmatched: 3. The germline V gene encodes CDR1 SGHTA and CDR2 FQGNSA.

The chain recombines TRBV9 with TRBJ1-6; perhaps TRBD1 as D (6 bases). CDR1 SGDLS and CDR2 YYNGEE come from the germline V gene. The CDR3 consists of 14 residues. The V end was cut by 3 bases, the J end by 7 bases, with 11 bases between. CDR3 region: CASSGRGSNSPLHF. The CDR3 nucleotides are TGTGCCAGCAGCGGCAGGGGTTCAAATTCACCCCTCCACTTT.

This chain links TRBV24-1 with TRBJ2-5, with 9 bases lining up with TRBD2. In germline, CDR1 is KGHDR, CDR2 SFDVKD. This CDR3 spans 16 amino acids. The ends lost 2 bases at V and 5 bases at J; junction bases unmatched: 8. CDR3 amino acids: CATSDSRSGSGETQYF. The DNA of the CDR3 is TGTGCCACCAGTGATTCCCGTAGCGGGAGCGGTGAGACCCAGTACTTC.

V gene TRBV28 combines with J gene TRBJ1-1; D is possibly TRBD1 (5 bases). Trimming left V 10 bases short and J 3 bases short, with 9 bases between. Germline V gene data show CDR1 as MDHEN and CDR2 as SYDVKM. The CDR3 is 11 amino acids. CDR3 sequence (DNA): TGTGCCACTAAAGGGGACACTGAAGCTTTCTTT. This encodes CATKGDTEAFF.

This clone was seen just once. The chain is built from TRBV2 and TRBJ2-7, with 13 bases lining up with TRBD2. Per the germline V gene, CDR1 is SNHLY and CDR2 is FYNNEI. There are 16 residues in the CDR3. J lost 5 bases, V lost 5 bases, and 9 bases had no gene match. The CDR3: CASSRLGLAGVDEQYF. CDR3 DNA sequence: TGTGCCAGCAGTCGCCTAGGACTAGCGGGAGTAGACGAGCAGTACTTC.

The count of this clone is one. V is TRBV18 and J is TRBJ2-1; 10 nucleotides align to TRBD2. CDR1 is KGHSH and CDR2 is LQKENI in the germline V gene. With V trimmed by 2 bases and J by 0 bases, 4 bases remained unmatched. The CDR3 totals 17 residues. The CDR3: CASSPRPSGSSYNEQFF. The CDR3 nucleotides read TGTGCCAGCTCACCAAGGCCTAGCGGGAGCTCCTACAATGAGCAGTTCTTC.

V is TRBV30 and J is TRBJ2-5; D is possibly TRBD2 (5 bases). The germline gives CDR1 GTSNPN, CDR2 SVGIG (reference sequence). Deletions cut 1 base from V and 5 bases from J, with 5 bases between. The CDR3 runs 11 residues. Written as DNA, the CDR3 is TGTGCCTGGAGTGGCGGGGAGACCCAGTACTTC. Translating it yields CAWSGGETQYF.

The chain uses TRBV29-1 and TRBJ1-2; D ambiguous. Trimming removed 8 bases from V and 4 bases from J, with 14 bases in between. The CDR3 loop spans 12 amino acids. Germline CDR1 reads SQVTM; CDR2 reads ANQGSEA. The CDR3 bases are TGCAGCTCGGGAGGGAGTATCTATGGCTACACCTTC. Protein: CSSGGSIYGYTF.

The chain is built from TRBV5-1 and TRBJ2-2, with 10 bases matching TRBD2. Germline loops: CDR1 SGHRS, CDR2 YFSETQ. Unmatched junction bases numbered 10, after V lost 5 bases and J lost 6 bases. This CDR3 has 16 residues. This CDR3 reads CASRKTLAGGPGELFF. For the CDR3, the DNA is TGCGCCAGCAGGAAAACATTAGCGGGAGGCCCCGGGGAGCTGTTTTTT.

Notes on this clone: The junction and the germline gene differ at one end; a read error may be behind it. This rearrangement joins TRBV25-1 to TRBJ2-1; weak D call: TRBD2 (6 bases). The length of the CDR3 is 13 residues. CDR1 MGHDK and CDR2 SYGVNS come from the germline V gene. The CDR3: CATRRETYNEQFF. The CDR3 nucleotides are TGCGCCACCCGGAGGGAAACATACAATGAGCAGTTCTTC. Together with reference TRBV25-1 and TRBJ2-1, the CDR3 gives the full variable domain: EADIYQTPRYLVIGTGKKITLECSQTMGHDKMYWYQQDPGMELHLIHYSYGVNSTEKGDLSSESTVSRIRTEHFPLTLESARPSHTSQYLCATRRETYNEQFFGPGTRLTVL.

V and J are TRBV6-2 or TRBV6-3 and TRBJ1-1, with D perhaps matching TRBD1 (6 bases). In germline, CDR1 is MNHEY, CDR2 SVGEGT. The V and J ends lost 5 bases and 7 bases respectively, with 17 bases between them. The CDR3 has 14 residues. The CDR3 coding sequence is TGTGCCAGCAGTCCCTCGACAGGAGTCTATGAAGCTTTCTTT. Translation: CASSPSTGVYEAFF.

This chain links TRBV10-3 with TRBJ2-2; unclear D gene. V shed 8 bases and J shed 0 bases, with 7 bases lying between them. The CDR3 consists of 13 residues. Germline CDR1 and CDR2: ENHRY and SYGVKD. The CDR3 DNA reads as TGTGCCATCTCAACTTCGAACACCGGGGAGCTGTTTTTT. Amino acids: CAISTSNTGELFF.

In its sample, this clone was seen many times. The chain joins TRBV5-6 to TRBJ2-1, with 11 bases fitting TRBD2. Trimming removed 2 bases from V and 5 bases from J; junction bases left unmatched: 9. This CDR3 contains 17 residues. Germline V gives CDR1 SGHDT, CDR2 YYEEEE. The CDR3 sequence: CASSFGDLAGGNNEQFF. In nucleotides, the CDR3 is TGTGCCAGCAGCTTTGGGGACTTAGCGGGAGGGAACAATGAGCAGTTCTTC.

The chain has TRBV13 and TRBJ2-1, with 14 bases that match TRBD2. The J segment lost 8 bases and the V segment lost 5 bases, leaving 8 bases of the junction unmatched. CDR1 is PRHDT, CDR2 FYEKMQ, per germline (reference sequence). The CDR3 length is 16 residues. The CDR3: CASSKRTSGRPDEQFF. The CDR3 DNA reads TGTGCCAGCAGCAAACGGACTAGCGGGAGGCCGGATGAGCAGTTCTTC.

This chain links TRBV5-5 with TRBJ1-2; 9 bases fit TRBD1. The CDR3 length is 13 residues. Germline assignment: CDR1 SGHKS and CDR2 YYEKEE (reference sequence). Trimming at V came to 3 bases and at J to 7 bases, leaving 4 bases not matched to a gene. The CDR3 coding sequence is TGTGCCAGCAGCTCCTGGGACAGGGCTGGCTACACCTTC. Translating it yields CASSSWDRAGYTF.

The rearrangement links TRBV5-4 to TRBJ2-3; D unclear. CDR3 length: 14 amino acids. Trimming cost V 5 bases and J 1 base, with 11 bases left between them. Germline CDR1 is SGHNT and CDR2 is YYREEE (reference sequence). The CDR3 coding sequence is TGTGCCAGCAGAGGTAGCCGCGGCACAGATACGCAGTATTTT. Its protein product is CASRGSRGTDTQYF.

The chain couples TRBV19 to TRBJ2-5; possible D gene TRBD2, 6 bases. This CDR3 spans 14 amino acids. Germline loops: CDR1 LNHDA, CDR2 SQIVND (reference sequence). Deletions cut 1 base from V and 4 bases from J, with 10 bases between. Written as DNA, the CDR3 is TGTGCCAGTAGTATAGGACTAGGCGCAGAGACCCAGTACTTC. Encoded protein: CASSIGLGAETQYF.

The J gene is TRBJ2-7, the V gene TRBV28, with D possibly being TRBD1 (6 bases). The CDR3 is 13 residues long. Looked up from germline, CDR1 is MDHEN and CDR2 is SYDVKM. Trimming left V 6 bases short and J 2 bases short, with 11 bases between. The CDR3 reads CASSLTGTYEQYF. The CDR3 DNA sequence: TGTGCCAGCAGCCTTACAGGGACCTACGAGCAGTACTTC.

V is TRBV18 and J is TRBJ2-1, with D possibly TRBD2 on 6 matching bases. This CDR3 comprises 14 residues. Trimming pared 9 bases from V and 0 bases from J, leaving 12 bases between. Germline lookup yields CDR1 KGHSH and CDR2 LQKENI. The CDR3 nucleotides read TGTGCCAGTCTGGCGACTAGCTCCTACAATGAGCAGTTCTTC. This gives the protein CASLATSSYNEQFF.

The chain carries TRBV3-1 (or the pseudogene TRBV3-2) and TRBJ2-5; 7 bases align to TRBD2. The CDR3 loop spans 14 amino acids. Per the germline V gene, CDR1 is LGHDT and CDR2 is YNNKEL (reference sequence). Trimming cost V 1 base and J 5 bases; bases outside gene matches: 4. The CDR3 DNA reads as TGTGCCAGCAGCCAAGCGGGGGGAGGGGAGACCCAGTACTTC. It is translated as CASSQAGGGETQYF.

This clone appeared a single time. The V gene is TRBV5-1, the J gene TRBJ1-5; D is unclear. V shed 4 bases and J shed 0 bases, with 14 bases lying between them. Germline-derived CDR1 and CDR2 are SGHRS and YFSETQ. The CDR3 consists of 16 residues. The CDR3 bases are TGCGCCAGCAGCCTACCCCGATTTCATAGCAATCAGCCCCAGCATTTT. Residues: CASSLPRFHSNQPQHF.

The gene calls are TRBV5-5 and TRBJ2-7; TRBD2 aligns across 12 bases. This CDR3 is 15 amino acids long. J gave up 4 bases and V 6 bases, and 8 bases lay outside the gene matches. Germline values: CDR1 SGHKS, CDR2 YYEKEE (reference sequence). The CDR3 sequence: CASTPRLAGEYEQYF. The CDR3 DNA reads TGTGCCAGCACCCCAAGACTAGCGGGAGAATACGAGCAGTACTTC.